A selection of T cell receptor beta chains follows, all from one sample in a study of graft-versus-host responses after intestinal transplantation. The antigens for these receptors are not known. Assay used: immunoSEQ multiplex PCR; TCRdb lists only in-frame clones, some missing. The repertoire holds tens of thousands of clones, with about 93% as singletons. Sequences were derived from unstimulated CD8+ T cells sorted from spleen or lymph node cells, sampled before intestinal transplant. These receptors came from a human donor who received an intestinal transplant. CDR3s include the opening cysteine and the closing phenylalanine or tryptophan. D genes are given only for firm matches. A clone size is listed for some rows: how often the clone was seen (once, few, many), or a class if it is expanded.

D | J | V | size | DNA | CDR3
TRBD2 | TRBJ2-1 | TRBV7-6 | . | TGTGCCAGCAGCTTAGTAGTAGCGGGACCCTACAATGAGCAGTTCTTC | CASSLVVAGPYNEQFF
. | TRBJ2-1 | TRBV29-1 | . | TGCAGCGTTGGGGCCCCTGAGCAGTTCTTC | CSVGAPEQFF
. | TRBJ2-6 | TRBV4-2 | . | TGTGCCAGCAGCCAAGAGGATGGGGCCAACGTCCTGACTTTC | CASSQEDGANVLTF
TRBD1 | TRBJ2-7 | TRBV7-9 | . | TGTGCCAGCAGGCCCGGGACAGCCTACGAGCAGTACTTC | CASRPGTAYEQYF
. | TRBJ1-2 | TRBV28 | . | TGTGCCAGCAGTTTTCTTACTGGAGGAGGCTACACCTTC | CASSFLTGGGYTF
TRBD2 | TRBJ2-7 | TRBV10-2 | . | TGCGCCACCCTTTTAGCGGGAGAAGTGCAGTACTTC | CATLLAGEVQYF
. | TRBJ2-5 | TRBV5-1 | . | TGCGCCAGCAGCTGGGGAGAGACCCAGTACTTC | CASSWGETQYF
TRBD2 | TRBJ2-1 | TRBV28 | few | TGTGCCAGCAGGCCAGCGGGGACGGACTACAATGAGCAGTTCTTC | CASRPAGTDYNEQFF
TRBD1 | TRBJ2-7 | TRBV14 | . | TGTGCCAGCAGCGAGGACAGGGGTCACGAGCAGTACTTC | CASSEDRGHEQYF
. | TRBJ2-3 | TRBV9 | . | TGTGCCAGCACCGTTGGGGGGGGCATCTCAGATACGCAGTATTTT | CASTVGGGISDTQYF
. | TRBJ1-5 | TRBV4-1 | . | TGCGCCAGCAGCCGATTATACTTTAGGCCCCAGCATTTT | CASSRLYFRPQHF
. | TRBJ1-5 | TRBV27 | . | TGTGCCAGCAGTTCCGGTGCCGGGCTCAATCAGCCCCAGCATTTT | CASSSGAGLNQPQHF
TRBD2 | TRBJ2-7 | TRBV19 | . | TGTGCCAGTAGTATGGAGACTAGCGCCCGGAACGAGCAGTACTTC | CASSMETSARNEQYF
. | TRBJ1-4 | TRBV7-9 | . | TGTGCCAGCAGCTTAATTCTGGGCCAGTCTGCAACTAATGAAAAACTGTTTTTT | CASSLILGQSATNEKLFF
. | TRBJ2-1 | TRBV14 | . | TGTGCCAGCAGCCAAACGCAGCCCGGGGGTGAGCAGTTCTTC | CASSQTQPGGEQFF
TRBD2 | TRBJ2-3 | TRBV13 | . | TGTGCCAGCAGCAAGCTGACCGGGACTAGCGACAGGGATACGCAGTATTTT | CASSKLTGTSDRDTQYF
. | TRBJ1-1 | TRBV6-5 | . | TGTGCCAGCAGTTACAGGGGTGACACTGAAGCTTTCTTT | CASSYRGDTEAFF
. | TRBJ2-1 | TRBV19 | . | TGTGCCAGTAGTCTGAATTGGGGGGGGCAAGATGAGCAGTTCTTC | CASSLNWGGQDEQFF
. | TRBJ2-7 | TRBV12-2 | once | TGTGCAAGTCGCTTAGTTCGCAGGGGGCACTTTGGTTACGAGCAGTACTTC | CASRLVRRGHFGYEQYF
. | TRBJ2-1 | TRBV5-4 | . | TGTGCCAGCAGCTTGGACAGCTACAATGAGCAGTTCTTC | CASSLDSYNEQFF
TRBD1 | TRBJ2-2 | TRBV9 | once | TGTGCCAGCAGCCCTCGGGACAGGGGGTCCACCGGGGAGCTGTTTTTT | CASSPRDRGSTGELFF
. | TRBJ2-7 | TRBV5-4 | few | TGTGCCAGCAGCTTTACGGCCGCCCACGAGCAGTACTTC | CASSFTAAHEQYF
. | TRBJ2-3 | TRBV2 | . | TGTGCCAGCAGCCCCCCCACAGATACGCAGTATTTT | CASSPPTDTQYF
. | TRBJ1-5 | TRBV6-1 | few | TGTGCCAGCAGTGAAGGTGAGGGGTTGGGGAATCAGCCCCAGCATTTT | CASSEGEGLGNQPQHF